The rows below give T cell receptor beta chains drawn from one sample of a study of blood T cell repertoires in COVID-19. Here immunoSEQ multiplex PCR was the method, and the copy in TCRdb shows in-frame clones only, minus some. In the table there are about 170,000 clones, approximately 85% of which are singletons. The sequenced material came from peripheral blood. The source of these receptors is a man at least 80 years old with COVID-19, enrolled during active disease. Each CDR3 is given with its conserved first and last residue.

TRBJ1-1	TRBV5-1	16	CASSPDDRVSNTEAFF
TRBJ1-2	TRBV7-9	18	CASSFLSRTGSSNYGYTF
TRBJ1-5	TRBV7-2	16	CASSLFGTGSNQPQHF
TRBJ1-5	TRBV28	14	CASSQGSDNQPQHF
TRBJ1-4	TRBV6-5	14	CASSYAGAGEKLFF
TRBJ2-3	TRBV24-1	16	CATSDPGTGGTDTQYF
TRBJ2-7	TRBV19	15	CASRSSGGANSEQYF
TRBJ2-1	TRBV6-1	14	CASSEGTSNNEQFF
TRBJ1-5	TRBV6-2/TRBV6-3	16	CASSAEGTGHNQPQHF
TRBJ2-5	TRBV5-4	14	CASSFQGASETQYF
TRBJ1-1	TRBV21-1	16	CASSNQPGLRNTEAFF
TRBJ1-3	TRBV11-2	17	CASSPPGRDREGNTIYF
TRBJ2-3	TRBV19	15	CASRMTGGVSDTQYF
TRBJ2-1	TRBV5-1	13	CASSTRGGDEQFF
TRBJ2-1	TRBV5-4	15	CASSFETGGYNEQFF
TRBJ1-4	TRBV6-6	13	CASSPLQNEKLFF
TRBJ1-2	TRBV4-1	15	CASSQDGAVYYGYTF
TRBJ2-2	TRBV7-3	15	CASSLGGPYTGELFF
TRBJ1-1	TRBV6-4	15	CASTGEGGLNTEAFF
TRBJ1-1	TRBV5-1	13	CASSTGTGIEAFF
TRBJ2-5	TRBV12-5	16	CASGSSPGQGPTGQYF
TRBJ2-3	TRBV18	16	CASLGDSGGSQDTQYF
TRBJ2-2	TRBV4-2	20	CASSFSIGGAGTSKTGELFF
TRBJ1-5	TRBV15	15	CATSRGTGSDQPQHF
TRBJ2-7	TRBV25-1	14	CASSDSRVENEQYF
TRBJ1-4	TRBV19	16	CASSMLRGLWDEKLFF
TRBJ1-1	TRBV5-1	13	CASSLGGRTEAFF
TRBJ2-3	TRBV19	17	CASSMPRRGRGTDTQYF
TRBJ1-4	TRBV9	17	CASSAPFPDRGGEKLFF
TRBJ1-3	TRBV10-2	14	CASSDAGAGNTIYF
TRBJ1-6	TRBV27	15	CASSSRGRTSRFLHF